These 2 T cell receptor beta chains came from one sample sequenced in a study of post-analysis software for immune sequencing data (dated by TCRdb to between 2014 and 2016). The method behind the library was PCR. Sequencing was carried out with an Illumina HiSeq 2500. Unique molecular identifiers were incorporated into TCR beta cDNA libraries to reduce PCR and sequencing biases. The public reads were reanalyzed by TCRdb: fastp trimming at Q25, MiXCR alignment, in-frame beta chains only. A single entry per CDR3 protein holds the most common genes and DNA from its merged rows. Present in this sample are about 820,000 distinct CDR3 sequences, under 70% of which were seen just once. 4.6% of the sample is in the top ten clones. The research as a whole found: Significantly higher frequencies in patients than in controls were found for several TRBV segments, including TRBV5-6, TRBV5-1 and TRBV20-1.

For these receptors, no antigen is known. The material sequenced was blood. The receptors stem from a girl aged 5-17 years with multiple sclerosis.

This clonotype appeared a few times. The chain is built from TRBV29-1 and TRBJ2-1; possibly TRBD2 for D (5 bases). The germline V gene has CDR1 SQVTM and CDR2 ANQGSEA. Between the trimmed V and J ends, which lost 3 bases and 10 bases, there was a span of 19 bases. This CDR3 has 14 amino acids. CDR3 sequence: CSVEVRPRRGEQFF. CDR3 DNA sequence: TGCAGCGTTGAGGTTCGGCCCCGCCGGGGAGAGCAGTTCTTC.

V gene TRBV7-2 combines with J gene TRBJ2-1; 7 bases agree with TRBD1. This CDR3 has 14 amino acids. After removal of 5 bases from V and 8 bases from J, the junction contained 9 bases not matched to a gene. Germline lookup yields CDR1 SGHTA and CDR2 FQGNSA. CDR3 loop: CASSVDRVGYEQFF. The CDR3 DNA reads TGTGCCAGCAGCGTCGACAGGGTTGGCTATGAGCAGTTCTTC.